One sample yielded the 14 T cell receptor beta chains listed below, sequenced in a study of cytomegalovirus exposure and HLA in healthy donors. Libraries were prepared by immunoSEQ multiplex PCR; TCRdb keeps only in-frame clonotypes and omits some of them. The sample has roughly 80,000 clones, around 90% seen once; the top ten hold around 2.1%. Specimen: PBMCs. The receptor set was obtained from a young man in good health and CMV-seronegative.

J is TRBJ1-5 and V is TRBV28, with D hard to call. Germline V gene lookup returns CDR1 MDHEN and CDR2 SYDVKM. The CDR3 is 15 amino acids. The V end was cut by 3 bases, the J end by 4 bases, with 13 bases between. The CDR3 nucleotides read TGTGCCAGCAGTTTGCCCGGGAGATTTAATCAGCCCCAGCATTTT. Encoded protein: CASSLPGRFNQPQHF.

CDR3 nucleotides: TGTGCCAGCAGTTTACCGGGGGACAGGGGGCGTAATGAGCAGTTCTTC. Translation: CASSLPGDRGRNEQFF. The chain couples TRBV27 to TRBJ2-1; 12 nucleotides line up with TRBD1. Trimming removed 2 bases from V and 7 bases from J; junction bases left unmatched: 6. Per the germline V gene, CDR1 is MNHEY and CDR2 is SMNVEV (reference sequence). The CDR3 loop spans 16 amino acids.

The V gene is TRBV7-2, the J gene TRBJ1-5; 9 nucleotides agree with TRBD1. CDR1 SGHTA and CDR2 FQGNSA come from the germline V gene. Losses at the gene ends were 2 bases for V and 5 bases for J; bases not matched to a gene: 4. The CDR3 length is 15 residues. The CDR3 loop reads CASSLTGGAYQPQHF. CDR3 nucleotides: TGTGCCAGCAGCTTAACAGGGGGCGCGTATCAGCCCCAGCATTTT.

The V gene is TRBV5-4, the J gene TRBJ2-3; weak D call: TRBD1 (6 bases). The CDR3 spans 15 residues. V shed 0 bases and J shed 4 bases, with 12 bases lying between them. Germline V gives CDR1 SGHNT, CDR2 YYREEE (reference sequence). CDR3 loop: CASSLGRNRADTQYF. In DNA, the CDR3 is TGTGCCAGCAGCTTGGGTCGGAACAGGGCAGATACGCAGTATTTT.

The chain joins TRBV29-1 to TRBJ2-1; 14 positions agree with TRBD2. The germline CDR1 and CDR2 sequences are SQVTM and ANQGSEA. The ends lost 5 bases at V and 6 bases at J; junction bases unmatched: 3. This CDR3 is 14 amino acids long. In DNA, the CDR3 is TGCAGCGTTCTGGGACTAGCGGGAGTCAATGAGCAGTTCTTC. It specifies CSVLGLAGVNEQFF.

This clone was observed a single time. This chain links TRBV6-5 with TRBJ1-1; TRBD1 might be the D (5 bases). The CDR3 extends over 14 amino acids. Germline V gene lookup returns CDR1 MNHEY and CDR2 SVGAGI. The V end was cut by 8 bases, the J end by 6 bases, with 19 bases between. This CDR3 reads CASFRADSDAEAFF. The CDR3 region has the DNA TGTGCCAGCTTCAGGGCAGACTCTGATGCTGAAGCTTTCTTT.

This chain connects TRBV7-8 to TRBJ2-7, with D perhaps matching TRBD1 (6 bases). Germline V CDR1 and CDR2: SGHVS, FQNEAQ. V was trimmed by 1 base and J by 3 bases, leaving 25 bases between them. The CDR3 has 19 amino acids. CDR3 protein: CASSLGQEAQKLRNYEQYF. The CDR3 DNA sequence: TGTGCCAGCAGCTTAGGACAGGAGGCGCAAAAACTGAGAAACTACGAGCAGTACTTC. Full variable domain (outside the CDR3, taken from reference TRBV7-8 and TRBJ2-7): GAGVSQSPRYKVAKRGQDVALRCDPISGHVSLFWYQQALGQGPEFLTYFQNEAQLDKSGLPSDRFFAERPEGSVSTLKIQRTQQEDSAVYLCASSLGQEAQKLRNYEQYFGPGTRLTVT.

This rearrangement joins TRBV28 to TRBJ2-1; a possible D gene is TRBD1 (6 bases). Germline assignment: CDR1 MDHEN and CDR2 SYDVKM. Trimming stripped 5 bases from V and 0 bases from J, with 14 bases between. CDR3 length equals 16 residues. The CDR3 loop is CASSRTGRGSYNEQFF. The CDR3 DNA is TGTGCCAGCAGTAGGACTGGCAGGGGCTCCTACAATGAGCAGTTCTTC.

In its sample, this clone was seen once. The rearrangement uses TRBV9 and TRBJ2-5; 11 nucleotides agree with TRBD2. Trimming took 4 bases from V and 2 from J; bases not matched to a gene: 4. Germline CDR1 reads SGDLS; CDR2 reads YYNGEE. This CDR3 spans 15 amino acids. CDR3 residues: CASSTRLAGQETQYF. The CDR3 nucleotides are TGTGCCAGCAGCACCCGACTAGCGGGACAAGAGACCCAGTACTTC.

The chain joins TRBV10-1 to TRBJ2-1, with 11 bases fitting TRBD2. V shed 1 base, J shed 3 bases, and the junction held 11 bases outside the gene matches. The germline CDR1 and CDR2 sequences are WNHNN and SYGVQD (reference sequence). The CDR3 is 19 amino acids. CDR3 DNA: TGCGCCAGCAGTGAGTTCGGGTCTAGCGGGAGGTTTGGCTACAATGAGCAGTTCTTC. Protein: CASSEFGSSGRFGYNEQFF.

This sequence joins TRBV18 and TRBJ2-3, with a possible D match to TRBD2 (5 bases). V was cut by 6 bases and J by 2 bases, with 9 bases left in between. CDR1 KGHSH and CDR2 LQKENI come from the germline V gene. The CDR3 consists of 13 residues. CDR3: CASSLDSTDTQYF. The CDR3 DNA follows: TGTGCCAGCTCGTTGGACTCCACAGATACGCAGTATTTT.

The chain employs TRBV2 and TRBJ2-7; D unresolved. CDR1 is SNHLY and CDR2 is FYNNEI in the germline V gene. CDR3 size: 12 residues. Trimming cost V 6 bases and J 5 bases, with 11 bases left between them. CDR3 sequence (DNA): TGTGCCAGCAGCCCTCTGCTAGACGAGCAGTACTTC. It specifies CASSPLLDEQYF.

This sequence joins TRBV18 and TRBJ1-2, with D possibly TRBD1 on 5 matching bases. V gave up 3 bases and J gave up 0 bases, with 8 bases separating them. Germline V gives CDR1 KGHSH, CDR2 LQKENI. The CDR3 is made up of 14 amino acids. This CDR3 is CASSPSGTNYGYTF. The CDR3 DNA reads as TGTGCCAGCTCACCTTCAGGGACTAACTATGGCTACACCTTC.

The chain carries TRBV5-1 and TRBJ1-5; unclear D gene. V was trimmed by 0 bases and J by 3 bases, leaving 4 bases between them. From germline, CDR1 is SGHRS and CDR2 YFSETQ. The CDR3 is 13 residues long. CDR3 region: CASSLDYNQPQHF. Here the CDR3 DNA reads TGCGCCAGCAGCTTGGACTACAATCAGCCCCAGCATTTT.